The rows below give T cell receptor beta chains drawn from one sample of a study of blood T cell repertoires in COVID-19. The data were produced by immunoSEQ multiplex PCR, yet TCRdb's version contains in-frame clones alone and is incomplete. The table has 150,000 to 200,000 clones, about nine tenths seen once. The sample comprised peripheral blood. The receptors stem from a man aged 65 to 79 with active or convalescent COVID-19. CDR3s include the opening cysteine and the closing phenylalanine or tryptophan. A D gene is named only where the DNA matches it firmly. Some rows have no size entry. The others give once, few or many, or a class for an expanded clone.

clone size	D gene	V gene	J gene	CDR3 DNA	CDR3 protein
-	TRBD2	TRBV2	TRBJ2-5	TGTGCCAGCAAGGGGACTAGCGGGGGTTTGGAGACCCAGTACTTC	CASKGTSGGLETQYF
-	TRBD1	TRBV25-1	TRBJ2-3	TGTGCCAGCAGTCATCGACAGGGGGAAGCAGATACGCAGTATTTT	CASSHRQGEADTQYF
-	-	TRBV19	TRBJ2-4	TGTGCCAGTTCATTCGGAGGAAACATTCAGTACTTC	CASSFGGNIQYF
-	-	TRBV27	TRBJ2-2	TGTGCCAGCACCCGCAAGGGGGGGCTTTCCACCGGGGAGCTGTTTTTT	CASTRKGGLSTGELFF
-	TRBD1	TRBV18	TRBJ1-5	TGTGCCAGCTCACCGGCAGCCACAGGGGGCTTTGGAGCACGGCCCCAGCATTTT	CASSPAATGGFGARPQHF
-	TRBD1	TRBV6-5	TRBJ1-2	TGTGCCAGCAGTCGCCTAAAGGGGGCTGGGGGCTACACCTTC	CASSRLKGAGGYTF
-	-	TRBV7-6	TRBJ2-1	TGTGCCAGCAGCTTAGTAGGTAGTCGACAAAACAATGAGCAGTTCTTC	CASSLVGSRQNNEQFF
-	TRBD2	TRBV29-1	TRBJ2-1	TGCAGCGTTGAAGACCTTCAGGGACTAGCGGGGGGAGCCGGGGTCTACAATGAGCAGTTCTTC	CSVEDLQGLAGGAGVYNEQFF
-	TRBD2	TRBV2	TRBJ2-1	TGTGCCAGCAGTGGGACTAGCGGGAGGTTCAATGAGCAGTTCTTC	CASSGTSGRFNEQFF
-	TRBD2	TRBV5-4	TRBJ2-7	TGTGCCAGCAGCTTACCCGGGGGGAGAAGTAACGAGCAGTACTTC	CASSLPGGRSNEQYF
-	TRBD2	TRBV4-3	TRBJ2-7	TGCGCCAGCAGCCGAGTAGCGGGGCGCGGGGTCGAGCAGTACTTC	CASSRVAGRGVEQYF
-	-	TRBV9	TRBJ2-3	TGTGCCAGCAGCGTAGCCCCTAGTGGCACAGATACGCAGTATTTT	CASSVAPSGTDTQYF
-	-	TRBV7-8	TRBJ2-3	TGTGCCAGCAGCTTAGCCCACCCGGGACTTGGGGTCCGGGCGGATACGCAGTATTTT	CASSLAHPGLGVRADTQYF
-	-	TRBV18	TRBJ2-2	TGTGCCAGCTCCCCCTCCGGGACGAACACCGGGGAGCTGTTTTTT	CASSPSGTNTGELFF
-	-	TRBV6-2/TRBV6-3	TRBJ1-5	TGTGCCAGCAGTTGGGGAGGGAATCAGCCCCAGCATTTT	CASSWGGNQPQHF
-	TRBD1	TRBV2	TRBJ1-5	TGTGCCAGCAGGGAGGACAGGGTCGGCAATCAGCCCCAGCATTTT	CASREDRVGNQPQHF
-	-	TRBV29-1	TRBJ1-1	TGCAGCGTTGAACAGGGTTTCACTGAAGCTTTCTTT	CSVEQGFTEAFF
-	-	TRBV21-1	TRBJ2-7	TGTGCCAGCAGCACACAGGGAAGGGGCTACGAGCAGTACTTC	CASSTQGRGYEQYF
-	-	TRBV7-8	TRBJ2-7	TGTGCCAGCAGCAACCCGGGCCAGGGAAGAACCTACGAGCAGTACTTC	CASSNPGQGRTYEQYF
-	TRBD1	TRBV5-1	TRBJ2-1	TGCGCCAGCAGCTTGGGCGGGACAGGGGGGTCTATGGACAATGAGCAGTTCTTC	CASSLGGTGGSMDNEQFF
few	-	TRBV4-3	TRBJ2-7	TGCGCCAGCAGCCAAGGTGCTCTACAGGGTAGGTACGAGCAGTACTTC	CASSQGALQGRYEQYF
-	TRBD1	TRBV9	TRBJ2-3	TGTGCCAGCAGCGTAGGGACAGGGGCGAGCACAGATACGCAGTATTTT	CASSVGTGASTDTQYF
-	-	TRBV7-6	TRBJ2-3	TGTGCCAGCAGCTTCCTTGGGGGAGGCTCCGCTAGCACAGATACGCAGTATTTT	CASSFLGGGSASTDTQYF